This TCR beta chain was sequenced in a study of cytomegalovirus exposure and HLA in healthy donors. General study points: Altogether, 150 or so TCR beta chains were recorded as cytomegalovirus-associated. Rare TCR sequences predominated, though certain public TCRs were found in many donors. According to a subsequent analysis, TCR clusters from the first cohort were inclined to appear together in the 110 or so validation repertoires.

Comments on this clone: Its antigen is as yet unknown.

Clones were read by immunoSEQ multiplex PCR, and TCRdb kept only the in-frame ones, dropping some. This sample has about 73,000 clones, with less than 95% found just once. The CDR3 extends over 15 amino acids. The V gene lost 7 bases and the J gene lost 1 base, with 14 bases spanning the gap. Source material: PBMCs. The gene calls are TRBV23-1 and TRBJ1-3; the D gene is possibly TRBD1 (5 bases). TRBV23-1 is an open reading frame, and its role is uncertain. This clonotype was obtained from a woman younger than 35 in good health and CMV-seronegative. The CDR3 spells CASNRVRGSGNTIYF. CDR3 DNA sequence: TGCGCCAGCAACCGAGTTCGGGGGTCTGGAAACACCATATATTTT.